This T cell receptor beta chain was sequenced in a study of shared clonotypes between healthy human individuals. The CDR3 loop spans 13 amino acids. Unmatched junction bases numbered 5, after V lost 4 bases and J lost 5 bases. CDR1 and CDR2 from the germline V gene are SGHRS and YFSETQ. Study results and caveats: All-four-donor shared clonotypes had higher generation probabilities than non-shared clonotypes did. Clonotype sharing across a few donors was observed for about 5.2% of naive CD4 clonotypes.

The authors ran the assay at deep level. This table comes from immunoSEQ multiplex PCR, and its TCRdb copy is limited to in-frame clones, with some not included. The sample records around 2.1 million clones, approximately 96% being singletons. Details on this clone: Its antigen remains unknown.

This clonotype was obtained from a man younger than 30 in good health. Sequenced: naive CD4+ T cells sorted from blood. The subset was: CD45RA+ positively selected. This chain joins TRBV5-1 and TRBJ2-5; 7 bases line up with TRBD1. DNA for the CDR3: TGCGCCAGCAGCGTGAGAGGGGGCGAGACCCAGTACTTC. This gives the protein CASSVRGGETQYF.